The 10 T cell receptor beta chains in this list originate from one sample, sequenced in a study of beta chain features in type 1 diabetes. Whole-study findings and limits: Within each of all four CD4+ subsets, Type 1 diabetes patients had TCRB CDR3s that were moderately but significantly shorter.

Reverse transcribing all isolated RNA meant expressed TCRB transcripts were sequenced. Generated by immunoSEQ multiplex PCR, the TCRdb table keeps only in-frame clones and is missing some. The repertoire holds around 160,000 clones, with 6.5% to 8.5% as singletons. No antigen has been assigned to these receptors. Sequencing used central memory CD4+ T cells from blood. The receptors come from a woman under 30 with type 1 diabetes.

There are many counts of this clone. This rearrangement joins TRBV4-3 to TRBJ2-7; unclear D gene. V dropped 0 bases and J dropped 4 bases, with 13 bases sitting between them. This CDR3 spans 15 amino acids. Germline CDR1 LGHNA, CDR2 YSLEER. CDR3 sequence: CASSQDRRLQYEQYF. CDR3 nucleotide sequence: TGCGCCAGCAGCCAAGATAGAAGACTGCAATACGAGCAGTACTTC.

This clone was seen a handful of times. The rearrangement uses TRBV29-1 and TRBJ2-7; D is possibly TRBD1 (6 bases). CDR1 SQVTM and CDR2 ANQGSEA come from the germline V gene. V was cut by 1 base and J by 5 bases, with 9 bases left in between. This CDR3 has 12 residues. CDR3: CSVEVSGDEQYF. The CDR3 DNA follows: TGCAGCGTTGAAGTCTCAGGGGACGAGCAGTACTTC.

The chain has TRBV5-1 and TRBJ2-1, with a possible D match to TRBD2 (6 bases). The CDR3 consists of 15 residues. V was trimmed by 7 bases and J by 4 bases, leaving 18 bases between them. Germline CDR1 SGHRS, CDR2 YFSETQ. Here the CDR3 DNA reads TGCGCCAGCGGATTGGAGGGCGGGGCATACAATGAGCAGTTCTTC. Translating gives CASGLEGGAYNEQFF.

This clone was found a few times. This rearrangement joins TRBV19 to TRBJ1-1; D is unresolved. Germline CDR1 and CDR2: LNHDA and SQIVND (reference sequence). V lost 6 bases to trimming and J lost 1 base, with 9 bases between them. The CDR3 consists of 13 residues. The CDR3 protein is CASSPGGNTEAFF. CDR3 nucleotides: TGTGCCAGTAGCCCAGGTGGGAACACTGAAGCTTTCTTT.

The sample holds a few counts of this clone. This chain uses TRBV7-3 with TRBJ2-3, with a possible D match to TRBD1 (5 bases). The CDR3 covers 13 residues. The V gene's germline CDR1 is SGHTA and CDR2 FQGTGA. The germline V and J ends were trimmed by 5 bases and 0 bases, with 6 bases remaining between them. CDR3 protein: CASSPGSTDTQYF. The CDR3 DNA reads TGTGCCAGCAGCCCAGGGAGCACAGATACGCAGTATTTT. The whole variable domain, filled in from reference TRBV7-3 and TRBJ2-3, reads GAGVSQTPSNKVTEKGKYVELRCDPISGHTALYWYRQSLGQGPEFLIYFQGTGAADDSGLPNDRFFAVRPEGSVSTLKIQRTERGDSAVYLCASSPGSTDTQYFGPGTRLTVL.

This clone was counted only a few times. V usage is TRBV11-3 and J usage is TRBJ2-5; D is perhaps TRBD2 (6 bases). Germline CDR1 SGHNT, CDR2 YENEEA. V lost 5 bases and J 7 bases, leaving 14 bases between the germline ends. The CDR3 extends over 13 amino acids. CDR3 sequence (DNA): TGTGCCAGCAGCCCCGGGGGTAGTGGGACCCAGTACTTC. It encodes CASSPGGSGTQYF.

The chain uses TRBV7-2 and TRBJ1-5; TRBD1 aligns across 10 bases. Germline assignment: CDR1 SGHTA and CDR2 FQGNSA. Trimming cost V 5 bases and J 2 bases; bases outside gene matches: 3. This CDR3 region has 15 residues. CDR3 nucleotide sequence: TGTGCCAGCAGCCCAGGGACAGGGGGCAATCAGCCCCAGCATTTT. Protein: CASSPGTGGNQPQHF.

This rearrangement joins TRBV14 to TRBJ1-4; D unclear. Trimming removed 4 bases at V and 11 bases at J, with 14 bases between. This CDR3 has 13 residues. Per the germline V gene, CDR1 is SGHDN and CDR2 is FVKESK. CDR3 protein: CASSPGEFGKLFF. Here the CDR3 DNA reads TGTGCCAGCAGCCCCGGGGAGTTCGGGAAACTGTTTTTT.

This clone occurred a few times. The CDR3 DNA follows: TGTGCCAGCAGGCGGGGGACTAGGTACAATGAGCAGTTCTTC. Translated, it gives CASRRGTRYNEQFF. The chain combines TRBV5-4 with TRBJ2-1, with 8 nucleotides matching TRBD2. V shed 5 bases, J shed 4 bases, and the junction held 5 bases outside the gene matches. CDR1 and CDR2 (germline): SGHNT, YYREEE (reference sequence). The CDR3 sequence is 14 residues long.

This clone appeared a few times. The rearrangement joins TRBV29-1 to TRBJ2-3; perhaps TRBD1 as D (6 bases). V dropped 6 bases and J dropped 2 bases, with 15 bases sitting between them. Germline V gene lookup returns CDR1 SQVTM and CDR2 ANQGSEA. The CDR3 runs 14 residues. The CDR3 is CSVDGTRNTDTQYF. In DNA form, the CDR3 reads TGCAGCGTCGACGGGACACGGAACACAGATACGCAGTATTTT.